Each of the 9 T cell receptor beta chains below was sequenced from the same sample in a study of blood T cells in healthy people across ages. A second PCR, run for about 6 to 11 cycles, used a sample-barcoded 5' primer plus a J-beta primer mix. TCRdb used MiXCR to reprocess the 5' RACE reads, holding one entry per CDR3 protein. The sample records 1.5 million to 1.8 million distinct CDR3 sequences, less than 45% being singletons. The sample comprised blood. These receptors came from a woman aged 18 to 35 in good health.

This chain joins TRBV10-3 and TRBJ2-3; D uncertain. Germline V gene sequence: CDR1 ENHRY, CDR2 SYGVKD. The CDR3 sequence is 14 residues long. Trimming left V 3 bases short and J 7 bases short, with 14 bases between. CDR3 loop: CAISEGILRYTQYF. The CDR3 region has the DNA TGTGCCATCAGTGAAGGGATCCTAAGGTATACGCAGTATTTT.

The V call is TRBV7-9, the J call TRBJ1-6; D remains unclear. CDR1 and CDR2 (germline): SEHNR, FQNEAQ (reference sequence). The CDR3 is made up of 12 amino acids. V was cut by 6 bases and J by 8 bases, with 8 bases left in between. The CDR3, as DNA: TGTGCCAGCAGTCCCTGGGATTCACCCCTCCACTTT. This translates into CASSPWDSPLHF. Using reference TRBV7-9 and TRBJ1-6 for the parts outside the CDR3, the full variable domain is DTGVSQNPRHKITKRGQNVTFRCDPISEHNRLYWYRQTLGQGPEFLTYFQNEAQLEKSRLLSDRFSAERPKGSFSTLEIQRTEQGDSAMYLCASSPWDSPLHFGNGTRLTVT.

This clonotype showed up just a few times. The J gene is TRBJ2-5, the V gene TRBV7-9; TRBD1 matches 7 bases. The J call may not be correct, given that the DNA end is closer to TRBJ2-7. Looked up from germline, CDR1 is SEHNR and CDR2 is FQNEAQ (reference sequence). The length of the CDR3 is 16 residues. The CDR3 spells CASSSYLGDRGYEQYF. DNA of the CDR3: TGTGCCAGCAGCTCCTATTTAGGGGACAGAGGTTACGAGCAGTACTTC.

This clonotype was recorded a few times. The rearrangement joins TRBV2 to TRBJ2-1; tentatively, D is TRBD2 (6 bases). The germline gives CDR1 SNHLY, CDR2 FYNNEI. There are 13 residues in the CDR3. V lost 10 bases, J lost 6 bases, and 16 bases lay in between. CDR3 sequence: CAKAGPAGNEQFF. The CDR3 nucleotides read TGTGCCAAGGCGGGGCCGGCCGGCAATGAGCAGTTCTTC. The full variable domain, completed using reference TRBV2 and TRBJ2-1, is EPEVTQTPSHQVTQMGQEVILRCVPISNHLYFYWYRQILGQKVEFLVSFYNNEISEKSEIFDDQFSVERPDGSNFTLKIRSTKLEDSAMYFCAKAGPAGNEQFFGPGTRLTVL.

The chain links TRBV12-3 or TRBV12-4 to TRBJ2-7; no clear D. This CDR3 comprises 13 residues. Trimming left V 6 bases short and J 2 bases short, with 11 bases between. The CDR3 coding sequence is TGTGCCAGCAGCTATCTAGTTCCCTACGAGCAGTACTTC. Residues: CASSYLVPYEQYF.

This clonotype was recorded a few times. The chain is built from TRBV20-1 and TRBJ1-5, with unresolved D. This CDR3 is 13 amino acids long. V lost 0 bases and J 1 base, leaving 4 bases between the germline ends. In germline, CDR1 is DFQATT, CDR2 SNEGSKA (reference sequence). CDR3 loop: CSARETSNQPQHF. CDR3 sequence (DNA): TGCAGTGCTAGAGAAACAAGCAATCAGCCCCAGCATTTT.

This clonotype was counted only a few times. The chain links TRBV27 to TRBJ1-6; D is unclear. In germline, CDR1 is MNHEY, CDR2 SMNVEV (reference sequence). The length of the CDR3 is 16 residues. V was pared by 11 bases and J by 0 bases, with 17 bases between. The CDR3 DNA sequence: TGTGCCGGTTTAGAGGGCCCGGGCTCCTATAATTCACCCCTCCACTTT. Its translation is CAGLEGPGSYNSPLHF.

The chain couples TRBV9 to TRBJ2-1; TRBD1 or TRBD2 may be the D gene (5 bases each). The J call may be in error: the DNA end matches TRBJ2-7 better. Germline CDR1 is SGDLS and CDR2 is YYNGEE. CDR3 length: 15 residues. The CDR3 DNA is TGTGCCAGCAGCGTAGTAACGGGGACGTACAATGAGCAGTACTTC. Its protein product is CASSVVTGTYNEQYF.

This sequence joins TRBV25-1 and TRBJ2-7; TRBD2 matches 12 bases. The germline V gene encodes CDR1 MGHDK and CDR2 SYGVNS. This CDR3 region has 17 residues. V gave up 1 base and J gave up 2 bases; unmatched junction bases: 6. The CDR3: CASSESSSGRAPYEQYF. The CDR3 bases are TGTGCCAGCAGTGAATCTTCTAGCGGGAGGGCACCCTACGAGCAGTACTTC.